These 21 T cell receptor beta chains came from one sample sequenced in a study of Graves' ophthalmopathy and Graves' hyperthyroidism. The authors amplified TCR beta CDR3 regions, and they did so from RNA transcripts for repertoire sequencing. The library came from an HTBI-primed first-round RT-PCR and a second-round multiplex PCR. MiXCR, applied by TCRdb to the multiplex PCR reads, yields one record per CDR3 protein. The profile shows 400,000 to 500,000 distinct CDR3 sequences, 21% of them singletons. The specimen was peripheral blood. Every receptor here comes from a woman younger than 35 with stable Graves' hyperthyroidism.

The table lists this clonotype with many counts. V is TRBV6-5 and J is TRBJ1-2; D is possibly TRBD1 (5 bases). The CDR3 spans 11 residues. Trimming pared 4 bases from V and 10 bases from J, leaving 10 bases between. The germline CDR1 and CDR2 sequences are MNHEY and SVGAGI. The DNA for the CDR3 is TGTGCCAGCAGTTTGAACGGGGCCTACACCTTC. Its translation is CASSLNGAYTF.

This clonotype was observed many times. CDR3 bases: TGCAGTGCTGACCCGGGACAGCACTACGAGCAGTACTTC. The encoded protein is CSADPGQHYEQYF. The rearrangement uses TRBV20-1 and TRBJ2-7; 7 nucleotides match TRBD1. The CDR3 extends over 13 amino acids. V trimming: 5 bases; J trimming: 3 bases; junction bases outside the gene matches: 7. The germline CDR1 and CDR2 sequences are DFQATT and SNEGSKA (reference sequence).

Regarding this clonotype: A much larger clone lies one base from this, so it may be a read error. The chain links TRBV27 to TRBJ1-5; D uncertain. CDR1 is MNHEY and CDR2 is SMNVEV in the germline V gene (reference sequence). CDR3 length: 11 residues. CDR3 nucleotide sequence: TGTGCCAGCGGAGCCAATCATCCCCAGCATTTT. It encodes CASGANHPQHF.

This clonotype has just a few counts. The rearrangement joins TRBV11-2 to TRBJ1-6; D gene unclear. CDR1 SGHAT and CDR2 FQNNGV come from the germline V gene. The germline V and J ends were trimmed by 1 base and 3 bases, with 10 bases remaining between them. The CDR3 is made up of 16 amino acids. CDR3 nucleotides: TGTGCCAGCAGCTTAGCCCCGGGAGGCTATAATTCACCCCTCCACTTT. Translating gives CASSLAPGGYNSPLHF.

This clonotype was detected many times. The CDR3, as DNA: TGTGCCAGCCTCACTAGCGAGCTCTGGGGCGAGCAGTACTTC. Encoded protein: CASLTSELWGEQYF. This sequence joins TRBV2 and TRBJ2-7; TRBD2 matches 7 bases. Germline lookup yields CDR1 SNHLY and CDR2 FYNNEI. V lost 8 bases, J lost 6 bases, and 13 bases stayed unmatched. This CDR3 is 14 amino acids long.

This chain links TRBV7-2 with TRBJ2-7; the D is unclear. The length of the CDR3 is 14 residues. Trimming left V 5 bases short and J 10 bases short, with 21 bases between. The germline gives CDR1 SGHTA, CDR2 FQGNSA. The CDR3 here is CASSPGVVLGDQYF. In nucleotides, the CDR3 is TGTGCCAGCAGCCCAGGTGTAGTACTGGGCGATCAGTACTTC.

This clonotype turned up a few times. Here the CDR3 DNA reads TGTGCCAGCAGCCAAAGCCAGTTTGGCTACGAGCAGTACTTC. Translated: CASSQSQFGYEQYF. The rearrangement joins TRBV14 to TRBJ2-7; D is unclear. This CDR3 has 14 residues. Trimming removed 2 bases at V and 3 bases at J, with 11 bases between. Germline assignment: CDR1 SGHDN and CDR2 FVKESK.

The V gene is TRBV28, the J gene TRBJ1-5, with D tentatively TRBD1 (5 bases). The germline V gene encodes CDR1 MDHEN and CDR2 SYDVKM. Trimming shortened V by 3 bases and J by 7 bases, and 13 bases separated the two germline ends. The CDR3 is made up of 14 amino acids. CDR3 nucleotides: TGTGCCAGCAGTTTCCCAGGGAGACAACAGCCCCAGCATTTT. This sequence encodes CASSFPGRQQPQHF.

The CDR3 loop reads CASSLVGLLAGGKVRSYEQYF. The CDR3 nucleotides are TGCGCCAGCAGCTTGGTAGGCCTACTAGCGGGAGGGAAAGTTCGGTCCTACGAGCAGTACTTC. The gene calls are TRBV5-1 and TRBJ2-7, with 13 bases lining up with TRBD2. Germline loops: CDR1 SGHRS, CDR2 YFSETQ. The V segment lost 0 bases and the J segment 1 base; nucleotides outside the gene matches: 16. The CDR3 is made up of 21 amino acids.

This clonotype was observed many times. The genes are TRBV25-1 and TRBJ1-1; D not resolved. CDR1 MGHDK and CDR2 SYGVNS come from the germline V gene. The CDR3 has 14 residues. V dropped 6 bases and J dropped 0 bases, with 11 bases sitting between them. CDR3 amino acids: CASSGESMNTEAFF. The CDR3 bases are TGTGCCAGCAGCGGAGAAAGTATGAACACTGAAGCTTTCTTT.

A word on this clonotype: Just one base apart from a much larger clone, this may be a read error. The CDR3 region is CVSRLGAAYEQYF. CDR3 sequence (DNA): TGCGTCAGCAGGCTGGGGGCCGCCTACGAGCAGTACTTC. J is TRBJ2-7 and V is TRBV5-1, with D tentatively TRBD1 (6 bases). The CDR3 is 13 residues long. Per germline, CDR1 SGHRS and CDR2 YFSETQ. Full variable domain (remainder filled in from reference TRBV5-1 and TRBJ2-7): KAGVTQTPRYLIKTRGQQVTLSCSPISGHRSVSWYQQTPGQGLQFLFEYFSETQRNKGNFPGRFSGRQFSNSRSEMNVSTLELGDSALYLCVSRLGAAYEQYFGPGTRLTVT.

This clonotype was counted at least ten times. V is TRBV20-1 and J is TRBJ2-4, with a tentative D call TRBD2 (6 bases). V lost 1 base and J 8 bases, leaving 9 bases between the germline ends. The CDR3 is made up of 12 amino acids. The germline V gene has CDR1 DFQATT and CDR2 SNEGSKA (reference sequence). CDR3 protein: CSARAPGDIQYF. The CDR3 nucleotides are TGCAGTGCTAGAGCCCCGGGGGACATTCAGTACTTC.

This clonotype was observed at least ten times. This may come from a read error, since a much larger clone is one base off. The chain carries TRBV2 and TRBJ2-2; D is undetermined. There are 11 residues in the CDR3. The germline V and J ends were trimmed by 6 bases and 3 bases, with 2 bases remaining between them. The V gene's germline CDR1 is SNHLY and CDR2 FYNNEI. CDR3 sequence: CASRYTGELFF. Written as DNA, the CDR3 is TGTGCCAGCAGATACACCGGGGAGCTGTTTTTT.

The CDR3 loop reads CASRPTSGAPLHF. The CDR3 nucleotides read TGTGCCAGCAGACCGACCTCGGGGGCACCCCTCCACTTT. V usage is TRBV12-3 or TRBV12-4 and J usage is TRBJ1-6; possibly TRBD1 for D (5 bases). The V gene lost 6 bases and the J gene lost 11 bases, with 14 bases spanning the gap. The CDR3 has 13 amino acids.

This clonotype was seen ten or more times. The rearrangement joins TRBV7-2 to TRBJ2-2; D unresolved. CDR1 and CDR2 from the germline V gene are SGHTA and FQGNSA. Trimming pared 5 bases from V and 1 base from J, leaving 11 bases between. The CDR3 covers 15 residues. For the CDR3, the DNA is TGTGCCAGCAGCAGAGACGATAGGAACACCGGGGAGCTGTTTTTT. Its protein is CASSRDDRNTGELFF.

This clonotype was detected ten times or more. V is TRBV28 and J is TRBJ2-7; TRBD1 agrees at 9 bases. Trimming took 6 bases from V and 6 from J; bases not matched to a gene: 9. This CDR3 region has 14 residues. Germline values: CDR1 MDHEN, CDR2 SYDVKM. The DNA for the CDR3 is TGTGCCAGCAGAATACAGGGGGCGCGCGCCGAGCAGTACTTC. As protein: CASRIQGARAEQYF.

At least ten counts were recorded for this clonotype. The chain recombines TRBV6-2 or TRBV6-3 with TRBJ1-1, with 8 positions matching TRBD1. CDR1 is MNHEY and CDR2 is SVGEGT in the germline V gene. The CDR3 is 15 amino acids. V dropped 7 bases and J dropped 3; count of bases not matched to a gene: 10. DNA of the CDR3: TGTGCCAGCAACAACCCAGGGGGCGAATACACTGAAGCTTTCTTT. Its protein product is CASNNPGGEYTEAFF.

The rearrangement links TRBV3-1 to TRBJ2-5; D perhaps matches TRBD2 (5 bases). The CDR3 contains 16 residues. The germline V gene encodes CDR1 LGHDT and CDR2 YNNKEL (reference sequence). V shed 5 bases and J shed 0 bases, with 16 bases lying between them. CDR3 protein: CASSKLTPADQETQYF. In nucleotides, the CDR3 is TGTGCCAGCAGCAAACTCACGCCAGCGGACCAAGAGACCCAGTACTTC.

This clonotype was found many times. The V and J genes are TRBV3-1 and TRBJ1-1, with 9 bases fitting TRBD1. The junction had 1 base not matched to a gene; V was cut back by 2 bases and J by 3 bases. Looked up from germline, CDR1 is LGHDT and CDR2 is YNNKEL (reference sequence). The CDR3 contains 14 residues. CDR3 sequence (DNA): TGTGCCAGCAGCCAACGGGACAGGGACACTGAAGCTTTCTTT. This sequence encodes CASSQRDRDTEAFF.

The chain links TRBV6-5 to TRBJ2-7; D gene ambiguous. The CDR3 is made up of 12 amino acids. V was shortened by 1 base and J by 6 bases, with 7 bases between the two germline ends. Germline CDR1 and CDR2: MNHEY and SVGAGI. The CDR3 here is CASSYWLGEQYF. CDR3 DNA: TGTGCCAGCAGTTACTGGCTGGGCGAGCAGTACTTC.

This clonotype turned up a few times. The CDR3 nucleotides are TGCGCCAGCAGCCAAGATTTGGGGGAGGGCTACGAGCAGTACTTC. It encodes CASSQDLGEGYEQYF. The chain combines TRBV4-3 with TRBJ2-7; TRBD2 matches 7 bases. The V segment lost 0 bases and the J segment 3 bases; nucleotides outside the gene matches: 5. The germline gives CDR1 LGHNA, CDR2 YSLEER. The CDR3 is made up of 15 amino acids.